Each of the 13 T cell receptor beta chains below was sequenced from the same sample in a study of T cell repertoires in cytomegalovirus infection. For these TCRs, the target antigens are not known. TCRdb ran MiXCR on the reads and lists one entry per CDR3 protein. The data contain under 500,000 distinct CDR3 sequences, approximately 40% of them singletons. Sequencing used cultured PBMCs, obtained from culture after CMV antigen stimulation. The receptors stem from a human donor in good health (CMV status not recorded). Some clones in this sample may be carry-over from other donors' samples.

This clonotype showed up just a few times. The genes are TRBV5-1 and TRBJ2-5; D call uncertain. This CDR3 spans 15 amino acids. With 1 base removed from V and 3 bases from J, the gap between germline ends came to 13 bases. Germline CDR1 SGHRS, CDR2 YFSETQ. The CDR3 bases are TGCGCCAGCAGCTTGCAAGCCCTGGGAAAAGAGACCCAGTACTTC. This gives the protein CASSLQALGKETQYF.

The chain carries TRBV28 and TRBJ2-3; no firm D call. V was shortened by 6 bases and J by 6 bases, with 7 bases between the two germline ends. CDR3 length: 11 residues. Germline V lookup: CDR1 MDHEN, CDR2 SYDVKM. CDR3 amino acids: CASSARDTQYF. For the CDR3, the DNA is TGTGCCAGCAGCGCCAGGGATACGCAGTATTTT.

The chain employs TRBV29-1 and TRBJ2-2, with D tentatively TRBD2 (6 bases). V lost 1 base, J lost 1 base, and 10 bases lay in between. The CDR3 extends over 15 amino acids. From germline, CDR1 is SQVTM and CDR2 ANQGSEA. CDR3 amino acids: CSVEGVGGNTGELFF. CDR3 sequence (DNA): TGCAGCGTTGAAGGCGTGGGGGGGAACACCGGGGAGCTGTTTTTT.

This clonotype was observed a few times. The chain links TRBV7-2 to TRBJ2-7, with D possibly matching TRBD1 (5 bases). Germline V gene lookup returns CDR1 SGHTA and CDR2 FQGNSA. The V gene lost 2 bases and the J gene lost 6 bases, with 23 bases spanning the gap. The CDR3 runs 17 residues. Here the CDR3 DNA reads TGTGCCAGCAGCTTATCGCTCGGTAAAGGGGTAGTGGGCGAGCAGTACTTC. Its protein is CASSLSLGKGVVGEQYF. Using reference TRBV7-2 and TRBJ2-7 for the parts outside the CDR3, the full variable domain is GAGVSQSPSNKVTEKGKDVELRCDPISGHTALYWYRQSLGQGLEFLIYFQGNSAPDKSGLPSDRFSAERTGGSVSTLTIQRTQQEDSAVYLCASSLSLGKGVVGEQYFGPGTRLTVT.

In this sample, this clonotype turned up a few times. The CDR3 reads CASSESQGVGGYTF. CDR3 DNA: TGTGCCAGCAGTGAAAGTCAGGGGGTGGGTGGCTACACCTTC. The rearrangement joins TRBV6-1 to TRBJ1-2, with TRBD1 matching over 7 bases. CDR1 is MNHNS, CDR2 SASEGT, per germline. The CDR3 is 14 residues long. After removal of 2 bases from V and 7 bases from J, the junction contained 7 bases not matched to a gene.

The rearrangement uses TRBV20-1 and TRBJ2-1, with D tentatively TRBD2 (8 bases). The CDR3 covers 21 residues. V was cut by 2 bases and J by 0 bases, with 29 bases left in between. Germline assignment: CDR1 DFQATT and CDR2 SNEGSKA (reference sequence). CDR3 bases: TGCAGTGCTAGAAAGATCGAAAGGGGGCCTAGCGGGTTCCTCTCCTACAATGAGCAGTTCTTC. Amino acids: CSARKIERGPSGFLSYNEQFF.

In regard to this clonotype: One end of the junction varies from germline; a read error may be responsible. This chain links TRBV5-4 with TRBJ2-7; the match to TRBD2 covers 11 bases. The CDR3 runs 14 residues. Germline CDR1 and CDR2: SGHNT and YYREEE (reference sequence). CDR3 coding DNA: TGTACCAGCAGTGCCGGGACTAGCGGATACGAGCAGTACTTC. This codes for CTSSAGTSGYEQYF.

The table lists this clonotype with a few counts. This chain joins TRBV7-8 and TRBJ2-1; D remains unclear. The V end was cut by 8 bases, the J end by 6 bases, with 11 bases between. Germline lookup yields CDR1 SGHVS and CDR2 FQNEAQ. The CDR3 loop spans 12 amino acids. The CDR3 bases are TGTGCCAGCGGAAGACGACTCAATGAGCAGTTCTTC. It specifies CASGRRLNEQFF.

This clonotype was detected only a few times. The V gene is TRBV7-8, the J gene TRBJ2-3, with D perhaps TRBD2 (6 bases). The CDR3 totals 15 residues. V shed 1 base and J shed 2 bases, with 10 bases lying between them. CDR1 and CDR2 from the germline V gene are SGHVS and FQNEAQ. DNA of the CDR3: TGTGCCAGCAGCTTAGTGGACTATATCACAGATACGCAGTATTTT. It is translated as CASSLVDYITDTQYF.

The genes are TRBV12-3 or TRBV12-4 and TRBJ2-5, with D perhaps being TRBD1 or TRBD2 (6 bases each). V was shortened by 6 bases and J by 4 bases, with 12 bases between the two germline ends. The length of the CDR3 is 13 residues. The CDR3 region has the DNA TGTGCCAGCAGCGGGGGCTTTCTAGAGACCCAGTACTTC. It yields the protein CASSGGFLETQYF.

V is TRBV28 and J is TRBJ2-2; 13 bases map to TRBD2. CDR3 length: 20 amino acids. V shed 3 bases, J shed 2 bases, and the junction held 12 bases outside the gene matches. Germline values: CDR1 MDHEN, CDR2 SYDVKM. The CDR3 protein is CASSFWGQTSGGTNTGELFF. In nucleotides, the CDR3 is TGTGCCAGCAGTTTTTGGGGCCAGACTAGCGGGGGGACTAACACCGGGGAGCTGTTTTTT.

The chain recombines TRBV7-8 with TRBJ2-5, with D hard to call. CDR3 size: 15 residues. Trimming removed 4 bases from V and 3 bases from J, with 15 bases in between. Germline CDR1 and CDR2: SGHVS and FQNEAQ. CDR3 sequence (DNA): TGTGCCAGCAGCTGGAACCGGGTTCCTAAAGAGACCCAGTACTTC. Protein sequence: CASSWNRVPKETQYF.

The rearrangement uses TRBV6-5 and TRBJ1-1, with 10 bases that match TRBD1. After removal of 6 bases from V and 6 bases from J, the junction contained 4 bases not matched to a gene. Germline lookup yields CDR1 MNHEY and CDR2 SVGAGI. This CDR3 comprises 13 residues. CDR3 nucleotides: TGTGCCAGCAGACGCGGACAGGGGGCTGAAGCTTTCTTT. This encodes CASRRGQGAEAFF.